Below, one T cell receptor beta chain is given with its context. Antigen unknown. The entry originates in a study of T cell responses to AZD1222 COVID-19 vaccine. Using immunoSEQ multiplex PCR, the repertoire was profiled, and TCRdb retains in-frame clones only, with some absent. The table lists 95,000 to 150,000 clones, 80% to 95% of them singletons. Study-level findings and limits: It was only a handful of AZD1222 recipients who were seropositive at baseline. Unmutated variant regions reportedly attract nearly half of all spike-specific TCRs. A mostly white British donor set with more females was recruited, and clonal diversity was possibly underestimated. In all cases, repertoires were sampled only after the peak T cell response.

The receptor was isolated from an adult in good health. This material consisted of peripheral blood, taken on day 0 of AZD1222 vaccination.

CDR3 coding DNA: TGTGCCAGCAGCTACGAGGGACAGGGGCTATCTTATGGCTACACCTTC. Translation gives CASSYEGQGLSYGYTF. The V call is TRBV7-2, the J call TRBJ1-2, with 10 bases identical to TRBD1. With 4 bases clipped from V and 5 bases from J, the junction kept 10 bases outside the gene matches. The germline CDR1 and CDR2 sequences are SGHTA and FQGNSA. The CDR3 is 16 amino acids.